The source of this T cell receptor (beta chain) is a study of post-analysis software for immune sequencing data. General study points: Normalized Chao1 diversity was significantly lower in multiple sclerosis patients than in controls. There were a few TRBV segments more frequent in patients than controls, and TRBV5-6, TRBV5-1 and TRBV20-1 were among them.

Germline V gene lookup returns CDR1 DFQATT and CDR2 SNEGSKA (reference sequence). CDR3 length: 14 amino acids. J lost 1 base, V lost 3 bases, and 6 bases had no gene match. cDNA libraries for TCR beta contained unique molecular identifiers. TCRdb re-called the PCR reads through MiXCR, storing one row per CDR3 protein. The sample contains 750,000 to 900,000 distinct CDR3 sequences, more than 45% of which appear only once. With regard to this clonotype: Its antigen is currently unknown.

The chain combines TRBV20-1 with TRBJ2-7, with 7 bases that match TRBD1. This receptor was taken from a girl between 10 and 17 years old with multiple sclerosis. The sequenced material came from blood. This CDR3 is CSASGTANSYEQYF. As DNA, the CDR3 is TGCAGTGCTAGTGGGACAGCAAATTCCTACGAGCAGTACTTC.